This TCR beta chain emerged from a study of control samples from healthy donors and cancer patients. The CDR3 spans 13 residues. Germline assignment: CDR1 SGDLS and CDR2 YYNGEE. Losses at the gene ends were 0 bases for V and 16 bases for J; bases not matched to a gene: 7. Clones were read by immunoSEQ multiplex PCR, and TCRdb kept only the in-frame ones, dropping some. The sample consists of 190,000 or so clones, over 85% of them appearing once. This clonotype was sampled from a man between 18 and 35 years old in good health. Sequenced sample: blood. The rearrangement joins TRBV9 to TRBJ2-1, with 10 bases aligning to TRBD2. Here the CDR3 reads CASSVGTSGLIFF. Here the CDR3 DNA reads TGTGCCAGCAGCGTAGGGACTAGCGGATTGATATTCTTC.